This T cell receptor beta chain was recovered during a study of PD-1 blockade in mismatch repair-deficient tumors. Whole-study context: All were previously treated, progressing patients with some twelve mismatch repair-deficient cancer types.

Study-level results: Tumor-resident clones, often absent from pretreatment blood, expanded after pembrolizumab and then contracted.

V shed 2 bases and J 6 bases; nucleotides not matched to a gene: 6. The CDR3 runs to 14 residues. Germline V gene sequence: CDR1 LNHDA, CDR2 SQIVND (reference sequence). To note about this clone: Its specificity is not known.

TCRdb's table, derived via immunoSEQ multiplex PCR, lists solely in-frame clones and lacks some. The sample includes roughly 34,000 clones, 80% seen only once; the top ten take approximately 3.1%. The TCR was taken from an adult with mismatch repair-deficient cancer. The chain recombines TRBV19 with TRBJ1-1; 7 bases agree with TRBD1. The specimen was PBMCs, collected less than 7 weeks after starting pembrolizumab. CDR3: CASSISGTVPEAFF. The CDR3 nucleotides are TGTGCCAGTAGTATATCTGGGACAGTACCTGAAGCTTTCTTT.